This T cell receptor (beta chain) was identified during a study of T-cell memory formation after mild COVID-19. TCRdb ran MiXCR on the 5' RACE reads and lists one entry per CDR3 protein. The sample holds some 350,000 distinct CDR3 sequences, roughly 15% seen once. The CDR3 length is 18 residues. This clonotype was seen a handful of times. The rearrangement uses TRBV21-1 and TRBJ2-7; the table's D call TRBD1 went unverified against the DNA. TRBV21-1 counts as a pseudogene. Sequenced: PBMCs or a T cell subset sorted from them (not recorded which). The TCR originated in a man aged 18 to 30 who had mild COVID-19 (a few samples of this study predate the infection). Cell type and time point are not known. The CDR3 is CASSKRETGTGITYEQYV. In DNA form, the CDR3 reads TGTGCCAGCAGCAAAAGAGAGACCGGGACAGGGATAACCTACGAGCAGTACGTC.